The count of the clone carrying this T cell receptor (beta chain) is one. Antigen unknown. Profiled with immunoSEQ multiplex PCR; TCRdb holds only in-frame clones, not every one. The sample records 130,000 to 150,000 clones, roughly nine tenths being singletons. These data originate in a study of T cell responses to AZD1222 COVID-19 vaccine. Overall study findings and caveats: Spike regions recognized by vaccine-associated CD4 TCRs spanned the protein, led by 160-218 and 743-854. It should be noted that donors were predominantly white British and more often female, and clonal diversity was possibly underestimated. A reported finding is that nearly half of spike-specific TCRs target unmutated variant regions.

The input for sequencing was peripheral blood, taken on day 0 of AZD1222 vaccination. The source is an adult in good health.

The CDR3 here is CASSSQGLLNTEAFF. CDR3 in DNA: TGTGCCAGCAGTAGTCAGGGGCTCCTGAACACTGAAGCTTTCTTT. This chain uses TRBV28 with TRBJ1-1; a possible D gene is TRBD1 (6 bases). The CDR3 is 15 amino acids. The germline V gene has CDR1 MDHEN and CDR2 SYDVKM. Trimming took 5 bases from V and 0 from J, leaving 13 bases between them.